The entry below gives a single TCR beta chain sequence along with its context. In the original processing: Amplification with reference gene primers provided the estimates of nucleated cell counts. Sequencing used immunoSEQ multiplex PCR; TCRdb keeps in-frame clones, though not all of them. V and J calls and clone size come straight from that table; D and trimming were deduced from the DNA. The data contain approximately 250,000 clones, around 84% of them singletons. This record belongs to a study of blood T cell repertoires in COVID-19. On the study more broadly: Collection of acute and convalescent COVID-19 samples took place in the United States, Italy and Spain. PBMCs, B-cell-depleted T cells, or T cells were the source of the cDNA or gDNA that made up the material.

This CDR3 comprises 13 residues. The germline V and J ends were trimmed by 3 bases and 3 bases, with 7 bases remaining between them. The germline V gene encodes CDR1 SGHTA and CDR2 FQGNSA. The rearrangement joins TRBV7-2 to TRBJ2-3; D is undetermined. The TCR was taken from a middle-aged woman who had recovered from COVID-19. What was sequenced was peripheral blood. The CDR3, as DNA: TGTGCCAGCAGCTTTCAGGTTACAGATACGCAGTATTTT. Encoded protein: CASSFQVTDTQYF.